The 14 T cell receptor beta chains below were found in one sample sequenced in a study of regulatory T cells in long-lasting Graves disease. Time point meaning: persistent/refractory GD, antithyroid drugs over 5 years with positive TRAb. The TCR library was prepared using RNA isolated from PBMCs. Sequencing libraries for TCR beta were prepared with iRepertoire HTBI primers and Arm-PCR of CDR3 regions. One entry per CDR3 protein results from TCRdb running MiXCR on the multiplex PCR reads. Of 420,000 or so distinct CDR3 sequences listed, 23% are singletons. Sequencing used peripheral blood mononuclear cells (PBMCs), obtained when the disease was refractory, from a patient treated with antithyroid drugs. All receptors derive from a female donor with Graves disease.

This clonotype was detected a few times. The chain has TRBV6-2 or TRBV6-3 and TRBJ1-3; 7 bases line up with TRBD1. Germline V gene sequence: CDR1 MNHEY, CDR2 SVGEGT. The CDR3 has 13 amino acids. V gave up 9 bases and J gave up 2 bases; unmatched junction bases: 4. CDR3 in amino acids: CASLGTAGNTIYF. The CDR3 region has the DNA TGTGCCAGTCTTGGGACAGCTGGAAACACCATATATTTT.

This clonotype was seen many times. The chain recombines TRBV7-2 with TRBJ1-5; 11 nucleotides align to TRBD1. The CDR3 has 16 residues. Germline CDR1 SGHTA, CDR2 FQGNSA. V gave up 5 bases and J gave up 2 bases; unmatched junction bases: 5. The CDR3, as DNA: TGTGCCAGCAGCACGGGGGGACAGGGGGGCAATCAGCCCCAGCATTTT. This sequence encodes CASSTGGQGGNQPQHF.

This chain connects TRBV7-2 to TRBJ2-3; D may be TRBD2 (6 bases). Germline CDR1 reads SGHTA; CDR2 reads FQGNSA. Trimming pared 5 bases from V and 4 bases from J, leaving 16 bases between. This CDR3 is 15 amino acids long. The CDR3 loop reads CASSPTSGVADTQYF. CDR3 bases: TGTGCCAGCAGCCCGACCTCGGGAGTGGCAGATACGCAGTATTTT.

In its sample, this clonotype was seen once. Germline and junction disagree at one end, which may indicate a read error. The V call is TRBV29-1, the J call TRBJ1-2, with unresolved D. This CDR3 region has 11 residues. Germline V lookup: CDR1 SQVTM, CDR2 ANQGSEA. The DNA for the CDR3 is TGCAGCGGAGGAGGGCATGGTGGCGACACCTTC. Protein product: CSGGGHGGDTF.

V gene TRBV9 combines with J gene TRBJ2-1, with D unresolved. CDR1 is SGDLS, CDR2 YYNGEE, per germline. This CDR3 has 15 amino acids. Trimming removed 4 bases at V and 8 bases at J, with 19 bases between. CDR3 sequence (DNA): TGTGCCAGCAGCCCCCATGTGGAACTATCGGATGAGCAGTTCTTC. This gives the protein CASSPHVELSDEQFF. Full variable domain (rest looked up from reference TRBV9 and TRBJ2-1): DSGVTQTPKHLITATGQRVTLRCSPRSGDLSVYWYQQSLDQGLQFLIQYYNGEERAKGNILERFSAQQFPDLHSELNLSSLELGDSALYFCASSPHVELSDEQFFGPGTRLTVL.

The chain is built from TRBV15 and TRBJ2-2; TRBD2 matches at 13 bases. Looked up from germline, CDR1 is LNHNV and CDR2 is YYDKDF (reference sequence). CDR3 length: 16 residues. J lost 4 bases, V lost 3 bases, and 2 bases had no gene match. CDR3 sequence: CATSSGLAGVTGELFF. CDR3 coding DNA: TGTGCCACCAGCAGTGGACTAGCGGGAGTCACCGGGGAGCTGTTTTTT.

This clonotype has a count of ten or more. This sequence joins TRBV6-2 or TRBV6-3 and TRBJ1-2; maybe TRBD1 (5 bases). CDR1 and CDR2 from the germline V gene are MNHEY and SVGEGT. The CDR3 is made up of 15 amino acids. Trimming shortened V by 0 bases and J by 4 bases, and 12 bases separated the two germline ends. CDR3 loop: CASSYSRGATYGYTF. CDR3 nucleotide sequence: TGTGCCAGCAGTTACTCGAGAGGGGCCACCTATGGCTACACCTTC.

This clonotype came up many times. V and J are TRBV6-2 or TRBV6-3 and TRBJ2-6; D gene ambiguous. The CDR3 is 12 amino acids. The ends were cut back, 7 bases at V and 2 bases at J, with 3 bases in the middle. Germline CDR1 reads MNHEY; CDR2 reads SVGEGT. The CDR3 nucleotides are TGTGCCAGCACTCCTGGGGCCAACGTCCTGACTTTC. Translated, it gives CASTPGANVLTF.

This clonotype appeared a few times. This chain joins TRBV20-1 and TRBJ2-5; possible D gene TRBD1, 5 bases. Germline loops: CDR1 DFQATT, CDR2 SNEGSKA (reference sequence). Deletions cut 4 bases from V and 1 base from J, with 13 bases between. The CDR3 has 14 amino acids. CDR3: CSATDDSPQETQYF. The CDR3 bases are TGCAGTGCTACGGATGACAGTCCCCAAGAGACCCAGTACTTC.

This chain connects TRBV7-9 to TRBJ2-6; D is possibly TRBD1 or TRBD2 (5 bases each). This CDR3 comprises 19 residues. The germline gives CDR1 SEHNR, CDR2 FQNEAQ (reference sequence). V gave up 5 bases and J gave up 4 bases, with 24 bases separating them. The CDR3 coding sequence is TGTGCCAGCAGCAAAAACCGGGACCTCAGCCAATTCGGGGCCAACGTCCTGACTTTC. Translating it yields CASSKNRDLSQFGANVLTF. Combining the CDR3 with reference TRBV7-9 and TRBJ2-6 gives the whole variable domain DTGVSQNPRHKITKRGQNVTFRCDPISEHNRLYWYRQTLGQGPEFLTYFQNEAQLEKSRLLSDRFSAERPKGSFSTLEIQRTEQGDSAMYLCASSKNRDLSQFGANVLTFGAGSRLTVL.

The rearrangement uses TRBV29-1 and TRBJ2-3; TRBD1 is a possible D gene (6 bases). Per germline, CDR1 SQVTM and CDR2 ANQGSEA. Trimming pared 6 bases from V and 1 base from J, leaving 17 bases between. This CDR3 has 15 amino acids. The CDR3 is CSVDRTEVGTDTQYF. The CDR3 DNA follows: TGCAGCGTAGACAGGACCGAGGTTGGCACAGATACGCAGTATTTT.

V is TRBV25-1 and J is TRBJ2-3; a weak D match, TRBD1 (6 bases). CDR3 length: 16 amino acids. Trimming shortened V by 1 base and J by 2 bases, and 13 bases separated the two germline ends. CDR1 and CDR2 (germline): MGHDK, SYGVNS. The CDR3 reads CASSESRTEVTDTQYF. CDR3 nucleotides: TGTGCCAGCAGTGAATCCAGGACAGAAGTCACAGATACGCAGTATTTT. Full variable domain (outside the CDR3, taken from reference TRBV25-1 and TRBJ2-3): EADIYQTPRYLVIGTGKKITLECSQTMGHDKMYWYQQDPGMELHLIHYSYGVNSTEKGDLSSESTVSRIRTEHFPLTLESARPSHTSQYLCASSESRTEVTDTQYFGPGTRLTVL.

The chain employs TRBV19 and TRBJ2-7, with D tentatively TRBD1 or TRBD2 (5 bases each). Trimming took 3 bases from V and 2 from J, leaving 14 bases between them. Germline CDR1 and CDR2: LNHDA and SQIVND (reference sequence). The CDR3 consists of 15 residues. CDR3: CASSIGARFPYEQYF. The CDR3 region has the DNA TGTGCCAGTAGTATCGGGGCGCGGTTTCCCTACGAGCAGTACTTC.

This clonotype was counted a few times. This rearrangement joins TRBV2 to TRBJ1-6; D is uncertain. The germline V gene has CDR1 SNHLY and CDR2 FYNNEI. Trimming removed 4 bases at V and 0 bases at J, with 13 bases between. The CDR3 runs 17 residues. The CDR3 DNA sequence: TGTGCCAGCAGTGTGAGGCGACCCGGCTCCTATAATTCACCCCTCCACTTT. Translating it yields CASSVRRPGSYNSPLHF.